The next 29 T cell receptor beta chains were all read from a single sample in a study of cytomegalovirus exposure and HLA in healthy donors. Both 60 Vbeta primers and 13 Jbeta primers went into the PCR. Assay used: immunoSEQ multiplex PCR; TCRdb lists only in-frame clones, some missing. The repertoire holds some 140,000 clones, with roughly 73% as singletons. The sample consisted of PBMCs. The receptors shown here come from a woman between 35 and 50 years old in good health and CMV-seronegative.

The gene calls are TRBV9 and TRBJ2-2; the match to TRBD1 covers 7 bases. The CDR3 has 15 residues. Germline trimming cut 0 bases from V and 4 bases from J; bases unmatched to any gene: 3. Germline V lookup: CDR1 SGDLS, CDR2 YYNGEE. The CDR3 spells CASSVGQGVTGELFF. CDR3 bases: TGTGCCAGCAGCGTAGGACAGGGAGTCACCGGGGAGCTGTTTTTT.

This clone was seen a few times. The chain couples TRBV2 to TRBJ2-1; no definite D call. The CDR3 has 14 amino acids. The germline CDR1 and CDR2 sequences are SNHLY and FYNNEI. V dropped 7 bases and J dropped 0 bases, with 10 bases sitting between them. CDR3 loop: CASNTMSSYNEQFF. The CDR3, as DNA: TGTGCCAGCAACACTATGAGCTCCTACAATGAGCAGTTCTTC.

This clone was seen more than once but under ten times. The V and J genes are TRBV5-4 and TRBJ2-7, with D possibly being TRBD1 (6 bases). This CDR3 contains 12 residues. Germline values: CDR1 SGHNT, CDR2 YYREEE (reference sequence). Deletions cut 1 base from V and 6 bases from J, with 8 bases between. CDR3 sequence reads: CASSLTGSEQYF. Written as DNA, the CDR3 is TGTGCCAGCAGCTTGACAGGGAGCGAGCAGTACTTC. Together with reference TRBV5-4 and TRBJ2-7, the CDR3 gives the full variable domain: ETGVTQSPTHLIKTRGQQVTLRCSSQSGHNTVSWYQQALGQGPQFIFQYYREEENGRGNFPPRFSGLQFPNYSSELNVNALELDDSALYLCASSLTGSEQYFGPGTRLTVT.

V and J are TRBV10-3 and TRBJ1-2; tentatively, D is TRBD1 (5 bases). This CDR3 is built from 14 residues. The germline CDR1 and CDR2 sequences are ENHRY and SYGVKD. V lost 3 bases and J 2 bases, leaving 10 bases between the germline ends. The CDR3 here is CAISDQTENYGYTF. CDR3 DNA: TGTGCCATCAGTGACCAGACAGAGAACTATGGCTACACCTTC.

This rearrangement joins TRBV4-1 to TRBJ2-3; 7 bases line up with TRBD2. Trimming at V came to 4 bases and at J to 2 bases, leaving 18 bases not matched to a gene. This CDR3 comprises 19 residues. CDR1 is MGHRA, CDR2 YSYEKL, per germline. The CDR3 region is CASSPDRWGAGQYTDTQYF. The CDR3 DNA reads as TGCGCCAGCAGCCCCGACCGTTGGGGAGCGGGGCAATACACAGATACGCAGTATTTT.

V is TRBV9 and J is TRBJ1-2; D unresolved. Trimming shortened V by 4 bases and J by 7 bases, and 23 bases separated the two germline ends. The V gene's germline CDR1 is SGDLS and CDR2 YYNGEE. There are 16 residues in the CDR3. In DNA, the CDR3 is TGTGCCAGCAGCCACGTAGCGAAGGCTCTCCCCGCTGGCTACACCTTC. Its translation is CASSHVAKALPAGYTF. Supplemented by reference TRBV9 and TRBJ1-2, the full variable domain reads DSGVTQTPKHLITATGQRVTLRCSPRSGDLSVYWYQQSLDQGLQFLIQYYNGEERAKGNILERFSAQQFPDLHSELNLSSLELGDSALYFCASSHVAKALPAGYTFGSGTRLTVV.

This clone has more than one count but fewer than ten. The CDR3: CASRDTSNQPQHF. Here the CDR3 DNA reads TGTGCCAGCCGGGACACGAGCAATCAGCCCCAGCATTTT. The rearrangement links TRBV2 to TRBJ1-5; D perhaps matches TRBD1 (6 bases). Per the germline V gene, CDR1 is SNHLY and CDR2 is FYNNEI. V lost 8 bases and J 1 base, leaving 9 bases between the germline ends. The CDR3 covers 13 residues.

The rearrangement uses TRBV7-8 and TRBJ1-5; 7 bases map to TRBD1. CDR3 length: 15 residues. The V segment lost 5 bases and the J segment 2 bases; nucleotides outside the gene matches: 6. The germline V gene has CDR1 SGHVS and CDR2 FQNEAQ. The CDR3 reads CASSPQGIGNQPQHF. CDR3 bases: TGTGCCAGCAGCCCACAGGGGATAGGCAATCAGCCCCAGCATTTT.

The chain combines TRBV9 with TRBJ2-7; unclear D gene. This CDR3 has 14 residues. Deletions cut 4 bases from V and 5 bases from J, with 16 bases between. Germline V gene data show CDR1 as SGDLS and CDR2 as YYNGEE. The DNA of the CDR3 is TGTGCCAGCAGCCGCCGTTGGGCCGTAAACGAGCAGTACTTC. Translating it yields CASSRRWAVNEQYF.

The chain employs TRBV28 and TRBJ2-1, with D possibly being TRBD1 (8 bases). This CDR3 has 16 residues. V was trimmed by 4 bases and J by 5 bases, leaving 18 bases between them. In germline, CDR1 is MDHEN, CDR2 SYDVKM. The CDR3 bases are TGTGCCAGCAGTTCACTACAGGGGGAGGGAGACAATGAGCAGTTCTTC. This translates into CASSSLQGEGDNEQFF.

This clone was recorded once. CDR3 loop: CASRKGGGGRGANVLTF. CDR3 DNA: TGTGCCAGCAGAAAGGGTGGCGGCGGGCGAGGGGCCAACGTCCTGACTTTC. The rearrangement joins TRBV5-4 to TRBJ2-6; possibly TRBD2 for D (5 bases). The V gene's germline CDR1 is SGHNT and CDR2 YYREEE (reference sequence). V was clipped by 5 bases and J by 4 bases, with 19 bases between them. This CDR3 is 17 amino acids long.

The chain recombines TRBV4-1 with TRBJ2-3; possible D gene TRBD1, 6 bases. Germline assignment: CDR1 MGHRA and CDR2 YSYEKL. The CDR3 extends over 15 amino acids. The V and J ends lost 1 base and 4 bases respectively, with 12 bases between them. The CDR3 here is CASSQGPDRPDTQYF. CDR3 bases: TGCGCCAGCAGCCAAGGCCCAGACAGGCCAGATACGCAGTATTTT.

The V gene is TRBV7-2, the J gene TRBJ2-1; 8 bases map to TRBD1. CDR3 length: 14 amino acids. Germline V CDR1 and CDR2: SGHTA, FQGNSA. Trimming removed 1 base from V and 7 bases from J; junction bases left unmatched: 3. The CDR3 spells CASSLVGQGNEQFF. CDR3 DNA sequence: TGTGCCAGCAGCTTAGTTGGACAGGGAAATGAGCAGTTCTTC.

CDR3 in amino acids: CASSQQLRYEQYF. Here the CDR3 DNA reads TGCGCCAGCAGCCAACAGCTTCGCTACGAGCAGTACTTC. The chain has TRBV5-1 and TRBJ2-7; D unclear. V was shortened by 4 bases and J by 3 bases, with 11 bases between the two germline ends. Germline V gene lookup returns CDR1 SGHRS and CDR2 YFSETQ. The CDR3 has 13 residues.

This chain links TRBV5-1 with TRBJ2-1, with D perhaps matching TRBD2 (5 bases). V was clipped by 0 bases and J by 8 bases, with 12 bases between them. Germline CDR1 SGHRS, CDR2 YFSETQ. This CDR3 contains 14 residues. The CDR3 bases are TGCGCCAGCAGCTTGGCCAGAGGGTACGATGAGCAGTTCTTC. This gives the protein CASSLARGYDEQFF.

The chain carries TRBV9 and TRBJ2-1, with TRBD2 identical over 8 bases. With V trimmed by 5 bases and J by 7 bases, 11 bases remained unmatched. CDR1 SGDLS and CDR2 YYNGEE come from the germline V gene. This CDR3 contains 15 residues. This chain's CDR3 is CASSPGGATGNEQFF. CDR3 DNA: TGTGCCAGCAGTCCCGGGGGGGCTACTGGGAATGAGCAGTTCTTC.

The chain has TRBV2 and TRBJ2-7; 11 nucleotides match TRBD1. The CDR3 covers 13 residues. J gave up 5 bases and V 6 bases, and 3 bases lay outside the gene matches. The germline V gene has CDR1 SNHLY and CDR2 FYNNEI. CDR3 amino acids: CASSRDRGNEQYF. For the CDR3, the DNA is TGTGCCAGCAGCAGGGACAGGGGGAACGAGCAGTACTTC.

The chain carries TRBV27 and TRBJ2-1, with 8 bases that match TRBD1. CDR1 MNHEY and CDR2 SMNVEV come from the germline V gene (reference sequence). The CDR3 consists of 14 residues. J gave up 7 bases and V 5 bases, and 7 bases lay outside the gene matches. In DNA, the CDR3 is TGTGCCAGCAGTCCAGGGGGCCTGGAGAATGAGCAGTTCTTC. This encodes CASSPGGLENEQFF.

This chain joins TRBV4-1 and TRBJ2-5; 13 positions agree with TRBD2. The CDR3 is made up of 17 amino acids. Unmatched junction bases numbered 9, after V lost 4 bases and J lost 4 bases. Germline CDR1 reads MGHRA; CDR2 reads YSYEKL. The CDR3 region is CASSPGLAGTSIETQYF. The CDR3 nucleotides are TGCGCCAGCAGCCCGGGACTAGCGGGGACTAGTATAGAGACCCAGTACTTC.

The count of this clone is one. V and J are TRBV11-2 and TRBJ1-5; unclear D gene. Germline V lookup: CDR1 SGHAT, CDR2 FQNNGV. The CDR3 has 15 residues. V was clipped by 1 base and J by 1 base, with 8 bases between them. The CDR3 protein is CASSLVAGSNQPQHF. In DNA, the CDR3 is TGTGCCAGCAGCTTAGTTGCGGGAAGCAATCAGCCCCAGCATTTT.

This clone appeared a few times. The chain couples TRBV4-1 to TRBJ1-4; tentative D call: TRBD1 (6 bases). This CDR3 contains 16 residues. Germline V lookup: CDR1 MGHRA, CDR2 YSYEKL. V was shortened by 0 bases and J by 4 bases, with 12 bases between the two germline ends. CDR3 loop: CASSQDVRGGNEKLFF. In DNA form, the CDR3 reads TGCGCCAGCAGCCAAGATGTCAGAGGGGGTAATGAAAAACTGTTTTTT.

The chain is built from TRBV6-1 and TRBJ1-3; D unresolved. Germline-derived CDR1 and CDR2 are MNHNS and SASEGT. CDR3 length equals 16 residues. V was pared by 0 bases and J by 0 bases, with 9 bases between. CDR3 nucleotide sequence: TGTGCCAGCAGTGAAGCAAGCCTCCTCTCTGGAAACACCATATATTTT. Translating it yields CASSEASLLSGNTIYF.

The chain uses TRBV5-6 and TRBJ1-6, with D unresolved. The CDR3 runs 12 residues. Trimming removed 0 bases at V and 9 bases at J, with 4 bases between. CDR1 is SGHDT and CDR2 is YYEEEE in the germline V gene. The CDR3 DNA sequence: TGTGCCAGCAGCTTGGCCGTTTCACCCCTCCACTTT. This encodes CASSLAVSPLHF.

The rearrangement uses TRBV19 and TRBJ1-5; D is undetermined. The CDR3 consists of 17 residues. Trimming left V 3 bases short and J 1 base short, with 16 bases between. CDR1 and CDR2 from the germline V gene are LNHDA and SQIVND (reference sequence). The CDR3 bases are TGTGCCAGTAGTATTAGTCAGGCCCTTAGAAGCAATCAGCCCCAGCATTTT. Translated: CASSISQALRSNQPQHF.

The chain's CDR3 is CASGLGSGQGVTQYF. The CDR3 DNA reads as TGTGCTAGTGGTTTGGGTTCTGGACAGGGGGTGACCCAGTACTTC. J is TRBJ2-5 and V is TRBV12-5, with TRBD1 matching 10 bases. CDR3 size: 15 residues. CDR1 and CDR2 (germline): LGHNT, FRNRAP. V dropped 1 base and J dropped 7; count of bases not matched to a gene: 6. Supplemented by reference TRBV12-5 and TRBJ2-5, the full variable domain reads DARVTQTPRHKVTEMGQEVTMRCQPILGHNTVFWYRQTMMQGLELLAYFRNRAPLDDSGMPKDRFSAEMPDATLATLKIQPSEPRDSAVYFCASGLGSGQGVTQYFGPGTRLLVL.

The chain is built from TRBV2 and TRBJ1-1; TRBD1 matches 8 bases. V shed 3 bases and J 0 bases; nucleotides not matched to a gene: 6. Germline V gene sequence: CDR1 SNHLY, CDR2 FYNNEI. CDR3 size: 16 residues. The CDR3 region has the DNA TGTGCCAGCAGTGAGGGCAGGGGGCGTTTGAACACTGAAGCTTTCTTT. Translation: CASSEGRGRLNTEAFF.

The rearrangement links TRBV14 to TRBJ1-2, with a weak D call TRBD1 (6 bases). This CDR3 is 13 amino acids long. Trimming removed 0 bases from V and 4 bases from J, with 6 bases in between. The germline V gene encodes CDR1 SGHDN and CDR2 FVKESK. The CDR3 region has the DNA TGTGCCAGCAGCCAAGAACAGGGCTATGGCTACACCTTC. Translating gives CASSQEQGYGYTF. The entire variable domain, with the rest obtained from reference TRBV14 and TRBJ1-2, is as follows: EAGVTQFPSHSVIEKGQTVTLRCDPISGHDNLYWYRRVMGKEIKFLLHFVKESKQDESGMPNNRFLAERTGGTYSTLKVQPAELEDSGVYFCASSQEQGYGYTFGSGTRLTVV.

The chain combines TRBV5-6 with TRBJ2-1; TRBD1 matches 10 bases. Germline assignment: CDR1 SGHDT and CDR2 YYEEEE. CDR3 length equals 16 residues. The ends lost 1 base at V and 5 bases at J; junction bases unmatched: 6. The CDR3 DNA is TGTGCCAGCAGCTTGTACGGACAGGGGGTGGACAATGAGCAGTTCTTC. Its protein is CASSLYGQGVDNEQFF.

CDR3 protein: CASSPWRDDWAVGYTF. In DNA, the CDR3 is TGTGCCAGCAGCCCATGGAGGGACGACTGGGCGGTTGGCTACACCTTC. V is TRBV14 and J is TRBJ1-2; D might be TRBD1 (5 bases). The ends were cut back, 4 bases at V and 7 bases at J, with 22 bases in the middle. The CDR3 spans 16 residues. Germline V lookup: CDR1 SGHDN, CDR2 FVKESK.